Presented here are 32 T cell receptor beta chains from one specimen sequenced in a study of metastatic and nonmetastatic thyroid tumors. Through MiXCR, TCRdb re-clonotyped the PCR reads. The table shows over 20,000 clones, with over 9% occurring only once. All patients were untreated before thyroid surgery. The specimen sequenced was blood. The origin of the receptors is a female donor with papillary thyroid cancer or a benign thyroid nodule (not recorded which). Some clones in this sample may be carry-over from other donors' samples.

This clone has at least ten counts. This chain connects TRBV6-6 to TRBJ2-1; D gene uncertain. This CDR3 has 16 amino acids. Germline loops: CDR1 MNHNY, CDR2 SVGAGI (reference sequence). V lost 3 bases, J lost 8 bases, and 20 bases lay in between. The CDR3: CASSYINEKGIHEQFF. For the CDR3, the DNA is TGTGCCAGCAGTTATATTAATGAGAAGGGAATCCATGAGCAGTTCTTC.

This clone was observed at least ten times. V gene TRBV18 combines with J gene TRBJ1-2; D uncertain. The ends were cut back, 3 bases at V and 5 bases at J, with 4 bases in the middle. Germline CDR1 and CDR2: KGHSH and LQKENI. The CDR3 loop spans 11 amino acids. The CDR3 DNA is TGTGCCAGCTCACCCTCGTATGGCTACACCTTC. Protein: CASSPSYGYTF. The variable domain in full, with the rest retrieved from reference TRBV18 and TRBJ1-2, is NAGVMQNPRHLVRRRGQEARLRCSPMKGHSHVYWYRQLPEEGLKFMVYLQKENIIDESGMPKERFSAEFPKEGPSILRIQQVVRGDSAAYFCASSPSYGYTFGSGTRLTVV.

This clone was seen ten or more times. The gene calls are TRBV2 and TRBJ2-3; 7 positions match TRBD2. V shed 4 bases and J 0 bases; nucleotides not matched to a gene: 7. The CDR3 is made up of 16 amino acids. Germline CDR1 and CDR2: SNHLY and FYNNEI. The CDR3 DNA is TGTGCCAGCAGTGTCGAGACTAGCCTTAGCACAGATACGCAGTATTTT. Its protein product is CASSVETSLSTDTQYF.

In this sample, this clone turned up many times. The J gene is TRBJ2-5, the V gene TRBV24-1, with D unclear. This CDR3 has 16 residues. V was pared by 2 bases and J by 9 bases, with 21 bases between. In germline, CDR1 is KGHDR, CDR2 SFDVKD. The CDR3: CATSDSPPTKGCSQYF. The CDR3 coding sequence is TGTGCCACCAGTGATTCCCCTCCCACTAAGGGTTGTTCCCAGTACTTC.

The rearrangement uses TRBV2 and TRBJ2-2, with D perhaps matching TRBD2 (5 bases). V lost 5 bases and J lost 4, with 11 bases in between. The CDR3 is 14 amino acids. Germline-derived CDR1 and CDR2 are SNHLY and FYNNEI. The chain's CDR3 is CASSPGVATGELFF. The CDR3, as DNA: TGTGCCAGCAGTCCCGGGGTTGCCACCGGGGAGCTGTTTTTT.

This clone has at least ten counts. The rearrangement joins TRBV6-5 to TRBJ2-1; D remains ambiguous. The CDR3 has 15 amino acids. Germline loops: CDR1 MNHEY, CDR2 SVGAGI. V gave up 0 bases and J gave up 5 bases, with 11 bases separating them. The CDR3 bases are TGTGCCAGCAGTTACTCGTCCTCACGCAACAATGAGCAGTTCTTC. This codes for CASSYSSSRNNEQFF.

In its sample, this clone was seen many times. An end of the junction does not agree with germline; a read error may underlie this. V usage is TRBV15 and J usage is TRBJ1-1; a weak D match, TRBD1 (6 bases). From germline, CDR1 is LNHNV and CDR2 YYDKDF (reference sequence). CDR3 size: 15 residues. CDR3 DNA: TGTGCCACCAGAAGAGGACCTATGGACAGCTCTGAAGCTTTCTTT. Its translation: CATRRGPMDSSEAFF.

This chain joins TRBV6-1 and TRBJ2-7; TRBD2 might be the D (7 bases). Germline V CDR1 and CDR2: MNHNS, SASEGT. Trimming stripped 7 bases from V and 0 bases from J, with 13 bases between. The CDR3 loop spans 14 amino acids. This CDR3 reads CASTIGGVSYEQYF. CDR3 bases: TGTGCCAGCACGATAGGGGGGGTCTCCTACGAGCAGTACTTC.

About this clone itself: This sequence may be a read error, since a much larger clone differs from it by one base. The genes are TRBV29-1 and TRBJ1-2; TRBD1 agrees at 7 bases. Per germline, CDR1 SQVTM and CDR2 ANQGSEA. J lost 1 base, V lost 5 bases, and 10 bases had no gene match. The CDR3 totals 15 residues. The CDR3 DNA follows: TGCAGCGTTCATAACCCGGGACAGATTAACTATGGCTACACCTTC. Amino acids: CSVHNPGQINYGYTF.

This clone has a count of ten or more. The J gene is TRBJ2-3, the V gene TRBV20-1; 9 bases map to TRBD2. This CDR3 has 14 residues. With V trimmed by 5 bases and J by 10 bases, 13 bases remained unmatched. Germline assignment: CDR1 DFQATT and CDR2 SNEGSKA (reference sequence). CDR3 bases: TGCAGTGCTTCCTCCCCTAGCGGGACCGGCCCGCAGTATTTT. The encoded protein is CSASSPSGTGPQYF.

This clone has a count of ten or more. The CDR3 nucleotides are TGCAGTGCGCTCCAGGGGACCGGGGAGCTGTTTTTT. Its translation is CSALQGTGELFF. The V and J genes are TRBV20-1 and TRBJ2-2, with a possible D match to TRBD1 (6 bases). The germline CDR1 and CDR2 sequences are DFQATT and SNEGSKA (reference sequence). The ends were cut back, 6 bases at V and 5 bases at J, with 10 bases in the middle. The CDR3 loop spans 12 amino acids.

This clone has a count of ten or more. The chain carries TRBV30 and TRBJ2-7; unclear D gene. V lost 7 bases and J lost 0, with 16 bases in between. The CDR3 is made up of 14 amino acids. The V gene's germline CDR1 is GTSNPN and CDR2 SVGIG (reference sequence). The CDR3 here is CASRPGTSSYEQYF. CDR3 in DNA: TGTGCCTCCCGACCCGGCACCAGCTCCTACGAGCAGTACTTC.

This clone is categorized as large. CDR3 sequence: CASSGTETGELFF. DNA of the CDR3: TGTGCCAGCAGCGGAACGGAAACCGGGGAGCTGTTTTTT. This chain links TRBV6-4 with TRBJ2-2, with D hard to call. The CDR3 is 13 residues long. V lost 6 bases and J lost 5, with 10 bases in between. CDR1 is MRHNA and CDR2 is SNTAGT in the germline V gene.

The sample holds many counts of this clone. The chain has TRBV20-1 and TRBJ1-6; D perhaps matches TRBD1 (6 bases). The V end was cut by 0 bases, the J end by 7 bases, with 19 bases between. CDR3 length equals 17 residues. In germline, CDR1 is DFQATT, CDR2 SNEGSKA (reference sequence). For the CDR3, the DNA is TGCAGTGCTAGAGATATGAGCCAGCAGGGGTGGAATTCACCCCTCCACTTT. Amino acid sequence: CSARDMSQQGWNSPLHF.

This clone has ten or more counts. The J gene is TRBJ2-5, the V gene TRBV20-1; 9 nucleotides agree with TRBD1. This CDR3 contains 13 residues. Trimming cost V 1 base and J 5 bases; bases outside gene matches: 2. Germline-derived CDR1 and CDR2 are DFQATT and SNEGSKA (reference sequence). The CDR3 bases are TGCAGTGCTAGAGCCGACAGGGGGGAGACCCAGTACTTC. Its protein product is CSARADRGETQYF.

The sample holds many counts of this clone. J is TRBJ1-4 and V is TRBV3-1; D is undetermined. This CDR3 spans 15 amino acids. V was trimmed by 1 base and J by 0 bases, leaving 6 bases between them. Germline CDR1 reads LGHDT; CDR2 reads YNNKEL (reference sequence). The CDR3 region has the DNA TGTGCCAGCAGCCAAGTGTTTGCAACTAATGAAAAACTGTTTTTT. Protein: CASSQVFATNEKLFF.

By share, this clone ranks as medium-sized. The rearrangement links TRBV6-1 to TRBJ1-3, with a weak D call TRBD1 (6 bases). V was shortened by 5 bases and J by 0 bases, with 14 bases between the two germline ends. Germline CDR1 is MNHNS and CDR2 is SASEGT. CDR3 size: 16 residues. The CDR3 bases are TGTGCCAGCAGTAACGTACAGGGCAACTCTGGAAACACCATATATTTT. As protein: CASSNVQGNSGNTIYF.

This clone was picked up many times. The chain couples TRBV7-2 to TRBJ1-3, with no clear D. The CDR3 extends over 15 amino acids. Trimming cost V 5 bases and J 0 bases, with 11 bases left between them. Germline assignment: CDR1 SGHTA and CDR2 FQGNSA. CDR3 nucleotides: TGTGCCAGCAGCCTGGGCCCTCACTCTGGAAACACCATATATTTT. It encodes CASSLGPHSGNTIYF.

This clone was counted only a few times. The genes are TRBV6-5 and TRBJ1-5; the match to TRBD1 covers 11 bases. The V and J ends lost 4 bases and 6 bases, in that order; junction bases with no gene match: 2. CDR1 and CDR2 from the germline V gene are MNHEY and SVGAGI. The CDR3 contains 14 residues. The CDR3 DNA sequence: TGTGCCAGCAGTTTCGGGACAGGGGGTCAGCCCCAGCATTTT. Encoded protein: CASSFGTGGQPQHF.

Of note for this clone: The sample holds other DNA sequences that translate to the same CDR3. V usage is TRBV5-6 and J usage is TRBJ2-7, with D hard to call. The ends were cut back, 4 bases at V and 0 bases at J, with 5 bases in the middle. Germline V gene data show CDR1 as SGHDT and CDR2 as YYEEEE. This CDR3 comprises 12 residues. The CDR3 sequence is CASSLSSYEQYF. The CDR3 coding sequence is TGTGCCAGCAGCCTTAGCTCCTACGAGCAGTACTTC.

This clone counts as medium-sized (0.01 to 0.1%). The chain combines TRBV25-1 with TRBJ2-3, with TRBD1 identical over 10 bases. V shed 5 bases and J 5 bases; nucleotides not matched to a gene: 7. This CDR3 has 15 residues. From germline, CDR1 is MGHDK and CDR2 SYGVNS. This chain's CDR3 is CASSTTRDRGDTQYF. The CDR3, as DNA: TGTGCCAGCAGTACAACTCGGGACAGGGGAGATACGCAGTATTTT. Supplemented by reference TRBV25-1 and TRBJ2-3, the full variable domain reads EADIYQTPRYLVIGTGKKITLECSQTMGHDKMYWYQQDPGMELHLIHYSYGVNSTEKGDLSSESTVSRIRTEHFPLTLESARPSHTSQYLCASSTTRDRGDTQYFGPGTRLTVL.

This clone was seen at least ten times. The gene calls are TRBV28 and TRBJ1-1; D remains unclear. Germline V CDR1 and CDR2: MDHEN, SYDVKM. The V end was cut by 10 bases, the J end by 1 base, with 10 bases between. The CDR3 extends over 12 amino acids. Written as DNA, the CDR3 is TGTGCCACCAACTCGTGGAACACTGAAGCTTTCTTT. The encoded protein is CATNSWNTEAFF.

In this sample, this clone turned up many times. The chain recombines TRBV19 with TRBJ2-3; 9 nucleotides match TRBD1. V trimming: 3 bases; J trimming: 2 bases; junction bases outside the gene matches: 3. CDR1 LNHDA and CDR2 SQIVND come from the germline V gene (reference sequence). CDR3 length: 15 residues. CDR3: CASSIGTGYTDTQYF. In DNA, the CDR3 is TGTGCCAGTAGTATCGGGACAGGGTACACAGATACGCAGTATTTT.

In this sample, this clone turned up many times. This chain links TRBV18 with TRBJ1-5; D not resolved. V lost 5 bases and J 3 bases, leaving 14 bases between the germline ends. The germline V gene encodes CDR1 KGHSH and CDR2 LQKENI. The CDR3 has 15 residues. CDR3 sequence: CASSELRSDNQPQHF. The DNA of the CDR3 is TGTGCCAGCTCAGAACTGCGGTCTGACAATCAGCCCCAGCATTTT.

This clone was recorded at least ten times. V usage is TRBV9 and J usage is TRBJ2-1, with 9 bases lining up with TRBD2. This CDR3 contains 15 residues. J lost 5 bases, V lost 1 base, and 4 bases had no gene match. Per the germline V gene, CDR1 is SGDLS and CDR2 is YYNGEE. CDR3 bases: TGTGCCAGCAGCGTACAGGGACTAGCCCACAATGAGCAGTTCTTC. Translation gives CASSVQGLAHNEQFF.

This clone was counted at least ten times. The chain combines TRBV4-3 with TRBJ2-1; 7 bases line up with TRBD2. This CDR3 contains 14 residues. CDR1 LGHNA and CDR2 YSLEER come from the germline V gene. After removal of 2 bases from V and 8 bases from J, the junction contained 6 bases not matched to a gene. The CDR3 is CASSQWGGSYEQFF. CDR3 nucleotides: TGCGCCAGCAGCCAATGGGGCGGGAGCTATGAGCAGTTCTTC.

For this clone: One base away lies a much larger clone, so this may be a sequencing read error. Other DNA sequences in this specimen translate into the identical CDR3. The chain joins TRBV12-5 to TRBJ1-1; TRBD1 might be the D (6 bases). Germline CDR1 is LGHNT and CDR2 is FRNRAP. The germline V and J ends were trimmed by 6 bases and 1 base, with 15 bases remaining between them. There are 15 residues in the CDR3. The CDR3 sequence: CASGLFRGQNTEAFF. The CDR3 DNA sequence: TGTGCTAGTGGCTTATTCAGGGGTCAGAACACTGAAGCTTTCTTT.

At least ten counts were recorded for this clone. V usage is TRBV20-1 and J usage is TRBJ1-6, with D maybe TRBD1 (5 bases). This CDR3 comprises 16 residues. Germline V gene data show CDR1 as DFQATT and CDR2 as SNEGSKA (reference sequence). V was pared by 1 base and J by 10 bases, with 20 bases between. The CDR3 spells CSARAPEGQRGSPLHF. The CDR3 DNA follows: TGCAGTGCTAGAGCTCCCGAGGGGCAACGCGGGTCACCCCTCCACTTT.

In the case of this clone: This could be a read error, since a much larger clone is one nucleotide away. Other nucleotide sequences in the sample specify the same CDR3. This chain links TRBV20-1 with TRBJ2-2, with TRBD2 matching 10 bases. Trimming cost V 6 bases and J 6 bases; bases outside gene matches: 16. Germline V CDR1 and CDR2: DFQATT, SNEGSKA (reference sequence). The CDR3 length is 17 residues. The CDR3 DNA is TGCAGTGCCTCTAAGCAGCTGGTAGCGGGAGGAGCCGGGGAGCTGTTTTTT. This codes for CSASKQLVAGGAGELFF.

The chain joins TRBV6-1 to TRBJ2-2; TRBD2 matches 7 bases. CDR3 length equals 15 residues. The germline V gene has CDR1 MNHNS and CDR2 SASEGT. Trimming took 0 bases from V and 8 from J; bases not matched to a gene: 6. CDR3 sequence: CASSEANLAAGELFF. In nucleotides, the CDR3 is TGTGCCAGCAGTGAAGCGAACCTAGCGGCTGGGGAGCTGTTTTTT.

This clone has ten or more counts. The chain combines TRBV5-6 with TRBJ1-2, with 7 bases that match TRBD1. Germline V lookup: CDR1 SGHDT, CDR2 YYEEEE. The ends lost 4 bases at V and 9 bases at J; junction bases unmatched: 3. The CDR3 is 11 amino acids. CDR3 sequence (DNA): TGTGCCAGCAGCGGAGGGGGCAGCTACACCTTC. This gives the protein CASSGGGSYTF.

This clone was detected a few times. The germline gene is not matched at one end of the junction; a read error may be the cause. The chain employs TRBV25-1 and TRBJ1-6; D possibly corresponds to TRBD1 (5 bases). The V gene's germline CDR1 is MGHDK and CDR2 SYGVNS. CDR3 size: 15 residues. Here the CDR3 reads CVSSGAKRGNSPLHF. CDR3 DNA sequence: TGTGTCAGCAGTGGAGCGAAGAGGGGTAATTCACCCCTCCACTTT.